This TCR beta chain was recorded in a study of graft-versus-host responses after intestinal transplantation (dated by TCRdb to the early 2020s). With regard to the full study: The transplants that recipients got were multivisceral, liver-intestinal, or isolated intestinal. Anti-thymocyte globulin induction was given to all recipients, followed by maintenance tacrolimus and steroids for around three years. After intestinal transplantation, graft-versus-host and host-versus-graft alloreactive T cell clones were followed in the graft, circulation and bone marrow using bulk TCR-beta CDR3 sequencing. To identify alloreactive clones, pre-transplant mixed lymphocyte reaction products were sequenced and then compared with unstimulated pre-transplant donor and recipient T cells. A cohort of more than 20 intestinal transplant recipients, including one retransplant, was enrolled, and a few patients lacking pretransplant specimens were excluded. Donor T cell macrochimerism was defined as a peak of at least 4% donor T cells among recipient peripheral blood mononuclear cells. Samples from a few later patients were sequenced in-house on an Illumina MiSeq with MiXCR processing rather than by the commercial service. General conclusions and limits of the study: The relatively low number and heterogeneity of intestinal transplant patients limited the conclusions. Early after transplant, peak levels of circulating GvH clones were found to be associated with declines in HvG clones. GvH clones were detected in recipient bone marrow, and some appeared earlier in ileal mucosa or blood, consistent with an intestinal mucosal origin. In the allografts of patients with donor T cell macrochimerism, GvH to HvG T cell clonal ratios were high.

Preparation of the library involved the immunoSEQ multiplex PCR assay. For most patients, genomic DNA was isolated with the Qiagen DNeasy Blood and Tissue Kit and sent frozen to Adaptive Biotechnologies for TCR sequencing. Adaptive Biotechnologies carried out high-throughput TCR-beta CDR3 sequencing of genomic DNA for most patients. The source study handled its data this way. TCR sequencing data for more than 15 patients were retrieved from Adaptive's ImmunoSEQ software; three other patients were processed with MiXCR and VDJtools. CD4 versus CD8 sorting errors were corrected by removing sequences found in both subsets at a frequency ratio below 5:1. CDR3 nucleotide sequences shared by donor and recipient were removed because the origin of these sequences could not be assigned. At least 2-fold expansion over unstimulated cells and a minimum CFSE-low frequency of 0.002% (template counts) or 0.001% (read counts) were required for clones to be classified as alloreactive. A clone was considered mappable if detected in the sequenced pre-transplant spleen, lymph node, or MLR CFSE-low populations of the donor or recipient. The cumulative frequency of alloreactive clones was calculated as a percentage of all sequences, weighted by copy number. TCRdb took over this immuneACCESS table, retaining in-frame rearrangements with V and J assigned. Such tables are incomplete; in checked studies, under half of the missing clones stem from an unresolved V gene, and the remainder is unexplained. The V and J calls and the clone size are those of that table, but D and trimming were determined from the DNA. Counted in this sample were over 80,000 clones; around 92% of them appeared once. Roughly 0.17% of the sample lies in the top ten.

Spanning cysteine to phenylalanine, the CDR3 consists of 14 amino acids. The entry retains the CDR3 DNA only, 42 bases that are in frame from base 1. Clipping removes 1 base from V and 5 bases from J, with 3 as the unmatched junction base count. Looking up the germline V gene yields CDR1 SGHTA and CDR2 FQGNSA. This specimen's time point label, per the study, means: cells obtained before transplantation from donor or recipient. CD3+CD4+ and CD3+CD8+ populations were FACS-sorted from unstimulated pre-transplant donor and recipient cells taken from spleen or lymph nodes. To note about this clone: Its antigen target is currently unknown. No much larger clonotype is one base removed from it; base qualities were not supplied.

The sample in question was unstimulated CD4+ T cells sorted from spleen or lymph node cells, obtained before transplant. This receptor was identified in a human donor who was the organ donor for an intestinal transplant. Recombination linked TRBV7-2 to TRBJ2-7; 9 central nucleotides agree with TRBD1. The CDR3: CASSLDRGQHEQYF. The DNA reads as follows: TGTGCCAGCAGCTTAGACAGGGGGCAACACGAGCAGTACTTC.